This T cell receptor beta chain was profiled in a study of regulatory T cells in long-lasting Graves disease. Study context: Graves' patients (newly diagnosed) had been on antithyroid drugs under 3 months.

Stated time point: newly diagnosed GD, antithyroid drugs for less than 3 months. From RNA extracted from PBMCs, the TCR library was made. HTBI primers from iRepertoire and Arm-PCR of CDR3 regions yielded the TCR beta libraries. The authors' processing: Sample data revealed about 60 TRBV and over eleven TRBJ segments. TCRdb used MiXCR to reprocess the multiplex PCR reads, holding one entry per CDR3 protein. It is TCRdb's table, rather than the study itself, that gives the V and J calls and clone size. The profile shows about 240,000 distinct CDR3 sequences, around 20% of them singletons. The study's findings and limits: The sample size was small, and this may have reduced accuracy. Persistent disease favored TRBV28, TRBJ1-2 and TRBJ2-5.

Of note for this clonotype: Its antigen is unidentified.

The CDR3 covers 12 residues. V gave up 2 bases and J gave up 7 bases, with 5 bases separating them. The germline V gene has CDR1 KGHDR and CDR2 SFDVKD. Sequences were derived from peripheral blood mononuclear cells (PBMCs), sampled at new diagnosis, from a patient treated with antithyroid drugs. The gene calls are TRBV24-1 and TRBJ2-1, with D unresolved. The source is a female donor with Graves disease. CDR3 in amino acids: CATSDYWNEQFF. The CDR3 nucleotides read TGTGCCACCAGTGATTATTGGAATGAGCAGTTCTTC.